This T cell receptor (beta chain) was obtained from a study of blood T cell repertoires in COVID-19. Study at large: Material from acute and convalescent COVID-19 was sourced from the United States, Italy and Spain. T cells, B-cell-depleted T cells, or PBMCs provided the cDNA or gDNA that served as material.

This CDR3 spans 15 amino acids. The germline V gene has CDR1 SNHLY and CDR2 FYNNEI. Unmatched junction bases numbered 17, after V lost 8 bases and J lost 10 bases. In the original workflow: By means of reference gene primer amplification, nucleated cell counts were estimated. Measured with immunoSEQ multiplex PCR; TCRdb has only the in-frame clones, and not every one. From that table come the V and J calls and clone size; the DNA was used to work out D and trimming. The table includes hundreds of thousands of clones, 84% detected once. The sequence was collected from a man aged 25 to 40 with active or convalescent COVID-19. What was sequenced was peripheral blood. V gene TRBV2 combines with J gene TRBJ1-1; TRBD1 aligns across 9 bases. CDR3 in amino acids: CASAGDTGGAGVAFF. CDR3 bases: TGTGCCAGCGCTGGGGATACAGGGGGCGCGGGGGTAGCTTTCTTT.